This passage covers 14 T cell receptor beta chains from one sample sequenced in a study of blood T cell repertoires in COVID-19. Repertoires were generated with immunoSEQ multiplex PCR, while TCRdb's copy carries only in-frame clones and drops some. The table has about 240,000 clones, approximately 83% seen once. The sequenced sample consisted of PBMCs or T cells enriched from blood (not recorded which). The source is a woman aged 40 to 55 with acute COVID-19.

The rearrangement uses TRBV2 and TRBJ1-4; D call uncertain. The CDR3 consists of 14 residues. The V end lost 1 base, the J end lost 4 bases, and 7 bases lay between the germline ends. Germline CDR1 reads SNHLY; CDR2 reads FYNNEI. As DNA, the CDR3 is TGTGCCAGCAGTGAAGTGTCCAGTAATGAAAAACTGTTTTTT. It codes for CASSEVSSNEKLFF.

This clone was counted a single time. The chain joins TRBV10-3 to TRBJ2-7, with TRBD2 matching over 13 bases. V gave up 10 bases and J gave up 3 bases; unmatched junction bases: 3. CDR3 length: 13 residues. Germline lookup yields CDR1 ENHRY and CDR2 SYGVKD. The CDR3 here is CATGLAGVYEQYF. CDR3 nucleotide sequence: TGTGCCACCGGACTAGCGGGAGTCTACGAGCAGTACTTC.

This clone was recorded once. The chain has TRBV11-3 and TRBJ1-1; TRBD1 matches 8 bases. The CDR3 runs to 15 residues. The germline V gene encodes CDR1 SGHNT and CDR2 YENEEA. Unmatched junction bases numbered 6, after V lost 0 bases and J lost 6 bases. CDR3 nucleotide sequence: TGTGCCAGCAGCTTAGATAGACAGACAGGGGCTGAAGCTTTCTTT. This encodes CASSLDRQTGAEAFF.

This clone was detected a few times. This chain uses TRBV5-1 with TRBJ1-2; no clear D. CDR3 length: 14 amino acids. Germline values: CDR1 SGHRS, CDR2 YFSETQ. The germline V and J ends were trimmed by 1 base and 6 bases, with 13 bases remaining between them. CDR3 bases: TGCGCCAGCAGCTTGAGCAACTCCTTTGATGGCTACACCTTC. Its protein product is CASSLSNSFDGYTF.

The chain has TRBV30 and TRBJ2-1; 8 nucleotides match TRBD2. V trimming: 4 bases; J trimming: 4 bases; junction bases outside the gene matches: 3. The germline V gene encodes CDR1 GTSNPN and CDR2 SVGIG (reference sequence). CDR3 length: 13 amino acids. CDR3 loop: CAWKSGRYNEQFF. CDR3 coding DNA: TGTGCCTGGAAAAGCGGGAGATACAATGAGCAGTTCTTC.

The chain uses TRBV5-5 and TRBJ1-5; D gene unclear. V shed 1 base and J shed 2 bases, with 7 bases lying between them. The CDR3 is made up of 14 amino acids. Germline V gives CDR1 SGHKS, CDR2 YYEKEE (reference sequence). The DNA of the CDR3 is TGTGCCAGCAGCTTGCTCGGTGGCAATCAGCCCCAGCATTTT. Translation gives CASSLLGGNQPQHF.

V gene TRBV2 combines with J gene TRBJ2-6, with 8 bases lining up with TRBD2. The V and J ends lost 11 bases and 1 base, in that order; junction bases with no gene match: 7. This CDR3 region has 15 residues. CDR1 and CDR2 (germline): SNHLY, FYNNEI. The CDR3 spells CARRGGRSGANVLTF. CDR3 DNA sequence: TGTGCCCGCCGGGGGGGGAGATCTGGGGCCAACGTCCTGACTTTC.

This chain uses TRBV24-1 with TRBJ1-5; unclear D gene. V lost 9 bases and J lost 8, with 10 bases in between. The length of the CDR3 is 11 residues. CDR1 is KGHDR, CDR2 SFDVKD, per germline. CDR3 amino acids: CATGTREPQHF. The DNA of the CDR3 is TGTGCCACCGGAACGAGGGAGCCCCAGCATTTT.

This chain links TRBV19 with TRBJ2-7; 10 positions match TRBD1. The length of the CDR3 is 17 residues. The germline V gene has CDR1 LNHDA and CDR2 SQIVND (reference sequence). V shed 3 bases, J shed 5 bases, and the junction held 13 bases outside the gene matches. The CDR3 protein is CASSMTPGQGKKDEQYF. The CDR3 region has the DNA TGTGCCAGTAGTATGACACCGGGACAGGGGAAAAAAGACGAGCAGTACTTC.

This clone was detected only a few times. The chain couples TRBV7-2 to TRBJ2-3, with unresolved D. Germline-derived CDR1 and CDR2 are SGHTA and FQGNSA. V dropped 0 bases and J dropped 6 bases, with 10 bases sitting between them. The CDR3 loop spans 14 amino acids. CDR3 in DNA: TGTGCCAGCAGCTTAGCATCGGGTCGGGATACGCAGTATTTT. Translated: CASSLASGRDTQYF.

V gene TRBV19 combines with J gene TRBJ2-7; 10 nucleotides match TRBD2. The CDR3 is made up of 14 amino acids. The ends lost 4 bases at V and 4 bases at J; junction bases unmatched: 4. CDR1 and CDR2 (germline): LNHDA, SQIVND (reference sequence). CDR3 in amino acids: CASSTSGRGYEQYF. The CDR3 DNA sequence: TGTGCCAGTAGTACTAGCGGGAGAGGTTACGAGCAGTACTTC.

This sequence joins TRBV19 and TRBJ2-1; TRBD2 agrees at 8 bases. V was clipped by 6 bases and J by 3 bases; unmatched bases: 13. Germline V gene data show CDR1 as LNHDA and CDR2 as SQIVND (reference sequence). This CDR3 comprises 17 residues. The CDR3 region is CASRRYGGDTGYNEQFF. CDR3 DNA: TGTGCCAGTAGACGCTACGGGGGGGACACGGGCTACAATGAGCAGTTCTTC. The whole variable domain, filled in from reference TRBV19 and TRBJ2-1, reads DGGITQSPKYLFRKEGQNVTLSCEQNLNHDAMYWYRQDPGQGLRLIYYSQIVNDFQKGDIAEGYSVSREKKESFPLTVTSAQKNPTAFYLCASRRYGGDTGYNEQFFGPGTRLTVL.

The V and J genes are TRBV5-1 and TRBJ2-5; 10 nucleotides agree with TRBD2. Germline CDR1 reads SGHRS; CDR2 reads YFSETQ. This CDR3 spans 15 amino acids. J gave up 3 bases and V 6 bases, and 8 bases lay outside the gene matches. The CDR3, as DNA: TGCGCCAGCATCCCCGGGACTAGCGAGAAAGAGACCCAGTACTTC. This gives the protein CASIPGTSEKETQYF.

This CDR3 reads CASSWGLKGRTGELFF. The CDR3 nucleotides read TGTGCCAGCAGCTGGGGCCTAAAGGGGCGGACCGGGGAGCTGTTTTTT. The V and J genes are TRBV5-8 and TRBJ2-2; tentatively, D is TRBD1 (5 bases). Trimming cost V 3 bases and J 5 bases, with 17 bases left between them. Germline CDR1 SGHTS, CDR2 YDEGEE. CDR3 length: 16 amino acids.